The 29 T cell receptor beta chains reported below all come from one sample, sequenced in a study of T cell repertoires in cytomegalovirus infection. No antigen has been assigned to these receptors. A single record per CDR3 protein comes from TCRdb applying MiXCR to the reads. Of 830,000 or so distinct CDR3 sequences listed, around a third were seen once; the top ten hold under 15%. This material consisted of cultured CD8+ T cells from PBMCs, taken from culture after CMV antigen stimulation. These receptors came from a human donor in good health (CMV status not recorded). Some clones in this sample may be carry-over from other donors' samples.

This chain uses TRBV11-2 with TRBJ2-3; TRBD2 might be the D (7 bases). The germline CDR1 and CDR2 sequences are SGHAT and FQNNGV. The CDR3 contains 14 residues. Between the trimmed V and J ends, which lost 7 bases and 6 bases, there was a span of 17 bases. The CDR3 loop is CASTRGAGLDTQYF. The CDR3 nucleotides read TGTGCCAGCACCCGGGGGGCCGGATTGGATACGCAGTATTTT.

The chain employs TRBV10-3 and TRBJ2-1; D perhaps matches TRBD1 (7 bases). V was clipped by 0 bases and J by 6 bases, with 12 bases between them. The CDR3 has 15 residues. CDR1 ENHRY and CDR2 SYGVKD come from the germline V gene. CDR3: CAISESGQGGNEQFF. The CDR3 DNA reads TGTGCCATCAGTGAGTCTGGCCAGGGGGGCAATGAGCAGTTCTTC.

The CDR3 reads CASSFPLRPSSNHYNEQFF. Written as DNA, the CDR3 is TGTGCCAGCAGCTTTCCCCTTAGGCCTAGTTCAAACCACTACAATGAGCAGTTCTTC. V is TRBV7-9 and J is TRBJ2-1; no clear D gene. Trimming removed 3 bases at V and 3 bases at J, with 24 bases between. CDR3 length: 19 amino acids. Per germline, CDR1 SEHNR and CDR2 FQNEAQ (reference sequence).

The chain couples TRBV27 to TRBJ2-3; D not resolved. Per the germline V gene, CDR1 is MNHEY and CDR2 is SMNVEV (reference sequence). CDR3 length: 13 amino acids. With 5 bases removed from V and 5 bases from J, the gap between germline ends came to 11 bases. CDR3 loop: CASSPQTIDTQYF. DNA for the CDR3: TGTGCCAGCAGTCCCCAGACGATAGATACGCAGTATTTT.

The J gene is TRBJ1-4, the V gene TRBV12-3 or TRBV12-4; 9 bases line up with TRBD1. Trimming removed 7 bases from V and 0 bases from J; junction bases left unmatched: 9. The CDR3 spans 17 residues. This CDR3 reads CASTSKGTGPTNEKLFF. The CDR3 region has the DNA TGTGCCAGCACCTCCAAGGGGACAGGGCCAACTAATGAAAAACTGTTTTTT.

V and J are TRBV10-3 and TRBJ2-7, with a possible D match to TRBD1 (5 bases). With 2 bases removed from V and 2 bases from J, the gap between germline ends came to 10 bases. The germline V gene has CDR1 ENHRY and CDR2 SYGVKD. This CDR3 comprises 14 residues. The CDR3 sequence is CAISESWTPYEQYV. In DNA form, the CDR3 reads TGTGCCATCAGTGAGAGTTGGACACCCTACGAGCAGTACGTC.

In its sample, this clonotype was seen a few times. This chain joins TRBV6-1 and TRBJ2-7; possibly TRBD2 for D (5 bases). Trimming left V 6 bases short and J 6 bases short, with 12 bases between. The CDR3 is made up of 12 amino acids. Germline loops: CDR1 MNHNS, CDR2 SASEGT. The CDR3 sequence is CASRPGLGEQYV. The CDR3 DNA sequence: TGTGCCAGCAGGCCGGGGTTGGGCGAGCAGTACGTC.

CDR3 sequence reads: CASSYSFVGGNQPQHF. CDR3 coding DNA: TGTGCCAGCAGTTACTCGTTCGTCGGGGGCAATCAGCCCCAGCATTTT. The J gene is TRBJ1-5, the V gene TRBV6-2 or TRBV6-3, with no clear D. The germline V gene encodes CDR1 MNHEY and CDR2 SVGEGT. CDR3 size: 16 residues. The V end lost 0 bases, the J end lost 2 bases, and 11 bases lay between the germline ends.

This clonotype showed up just a few times. The V and J genes are TRBV6-2 or TRBV6-3 and TRBJ2-3; D unresolved. CDR3 size: 14 residues. Germline loops: CDR1 MNHEY, CDR2 SVGEGT. V gave up 7 bases and J gave up 0 bases, with 11 bases separating them. The CDR3 nucleotides are TGTGCCAGCACGGCCGGACCTAGCACAGATACGCAGTATTTT. Its protein product is CASTAGPSTDTQYF.

The chain joins TRBV7-6 to TRBJ2-5; possibly TRBD1 or TRBD2 for D (5 bases each). From germline, CDR1 is SGHVS and CDR2 FNYEAQ. V dropped 1 base and J dropped 1 base, with 16 bases sitting between them. This CDR3 is 17 amino acids long. The CDR3 protein is CASSLVERGWSQETQYF. The CDR3 nucleotides are TGTGCCAGCAGCTTAGTGGAGAGGGGCTGGAGCCAAGAGACCCAGTACTTC.

The V call is TRBV20-1, the J call TRBJ2-7; 10 positions agree with TRBD2. This CDR3 is built from 18 residues. The V and J ends lost 0 bases and 2 bases, in that order; junction bases with no gene match: 13. Germline CDR1 and CDR2: DFQATT and SNEGSKA (reference sequence). The CDR3, as DNA: TGCAGTGCTAGAGAAACTAGCGGGGCCGAAGCCCGAACCTACGAGCAGTACTTC. Encoded protein: CSARETSGAEARTYEQYF.

As DNA, the CDR3 is TGTGCCAGCAGTCGATCAGGGTCGATGAACACTGAAGCTTTCTTT. Protein sequence: CASSRSGSMNTEAFF. The chain combines TRBV12-3 or TRBV12-4 with TRBJ1-1; D might be TRBD1 (5 bases). There are 15 residues in the CDR3. Trimming took 5 bases from V and 0 from J, leaving 13 bases between them.

The CDR3 spells CASSINKGETGELFF. Written as DNA, the CDR3 is TGTGCCAGCAGCATTAACAAGGGCGAAACCGGGGAGCTGTTTTTT. The V call is TRBV7-9, the J call TRBJ2-2; D not resolved. This CDR3 spans 15 amino acids. V was cut by 5 bases and J by 5 bases, with 15 bases left in between. CDR1 is SEHNR and CDR2 is FQNEAQ in the germline V gene (reference sequence).

This clonotype was seen repeatedly, ten times or more. V and J are TRBV7-2 and TRBJ2-3; 8 bases map to TRBD2. Germline assignment: CDR1 SGHTA and CDR2 FQGNSA. The CDR3 loop spans 19 amino acids. After removal of 2 bases from V and 1 base from J, the junction contained 14 bases not matched to a gene. In DNA form, the CDR3 reads TGTGCCAGCAGCTTACTAATCCCTGGGGGCGGGGGGCGCACAGATACGCAGTATTTT. Residues: CASSLLIPGGGGRTDTQYF.

This clonotype was detected only a few times. V gene TRBV6-2 or TRBV6-3 combines with J gene TRBJ2-1, with a possible D match to TRBD2 (7 bases). CDR3 length equals 17 residues. The germline V gene has CDR1 MNHEY and CDR2 SVGEGT. Trimming removed 2 bases at V and 7 bases at J, with 21 bases between. The chain's CDR3 is CASSYLKMGGPGNEQFF. In nucleotides, the CDR3 is TGTGCCAGCAGTTACCTTAAGATGGGGGGGCCGGGGAATGAGCAGTTCTTC.

The chain combines TRBV3-1 with TRBJ1-2, with a tentative D call TRBD1 (6 bases). The ends were cut back, 0 bases at V and 6 bases at J, with 17 bases in the middle. The CDR3 spans 16 residues. Germline values: CDR1 LGHDT, CDR2 YNNKEL (reference sequence). CDR3 sequence: CASSQDPRGRADGYTF. The CDR3 nucleotides are TGTGCCAGCAGCCAAGATCCCAGGGGCAGGGCTGATGGCTACACCTTC.

V is TRBV6-2 or TRBV6-3 and J is TRBJ2-5; 7 bases are a match to TRBD2. Germline V gives CDR1 MNHEY, CDR2 SVGEGT. V lost 7 bases to trimming and J lost 4 bases; unmatched junction nucleotides: 9. The CDR3 has 14 amino acids. The CDR3, as DNA: TGTGCCAGCACCCCCGGAGTAGCGGGAGAGACCCAGTACTTC. Amino acids: CASTPGVAGETQYF.

Remarks on this clonotype: Since a much larger clone is just one base distant, this may be a read error. This chain joins TRBV7-6 and TRBJ2-5; the D is unclear. Germline V gene lookup returns CDR1 SGHVS and CDR2 FNYEAQ. The CDR3 runs 13 residues. The CDR3 nucleotides read TGTGTCAGCAGCAGGCGAGGCCAAGAGACCCAGTACTTC. This translates into CVSSRRGQETQYF.

This chain uses TRBV7-6 with TRBJ1-5; 8 bases map to TRBD1. The CDR3 spans 16 residues. The V gene's germline CDR1 is SGHVS and CDR2 FNYEAQ. V was pared by 1 base and J by 5 bases, with 7 bases of the junction left unmatched. The CDR3 spells CASSLGTGRRDQPQHF. The CDR3 nucleotides are TGTGCCAGCAGCTTAGGGACAGGGAGGCGGGATCAGCCCCAGCATTTT.

In its sample, this clonotype was seen many times. This rearrangement joins TRBV7-9 to TRBJ1-1, with D tentatively TRBD1 (6 bases). The CDR3 contains 14 residues. Germline CDR1 is SEHNR and CDR2 is FQNEAQ (reference sequence). V lost 5 bases and J lost 5, with 15 bases in between. CDR3 in DNA: TGTGCCAGCAGCCCGGGGGGGGCTTGGACTGAAGCTTTCTTT. It specifies CASSPGGAWTEAFF.

As concerns this clonotype: At one of its ends the junction is not consistent with the germline gene, which may arise from a read error. The chain recombines TRBV7-6 with TRBJ2-5; D perhaps matches TRBD1 (5 bases). Germline CDR1 reads SGHVS; CDR2 reads FNYEAQ. The CDR3 contains 14 residues. As DNA, the CDR3 is TGTGCTAGCAGCTTAGGGGAACTTCAAGAGACCCAGTACTTC. Translation: CASSLGELQETQYF.

The chain combines TRBV6-1 with TRBJ2-3; D might be TRBD2 (7 bases). V lost 5 bases to trimming and J lost 3 bases, with 12 bases between them. This CDR3 comprises 14 residues. CDR1 and CDR2 (germline): MNHNS, SASEGT. CDR3 region: CASSWEGGTDTQYF. CDR3 in DNA: TGTGCCAGCAGTTGGGAGGGGGGAACAGATACGCAGTATTTT.

This clonotype was counted at least ten times. The chain combines TRBV7-2 with TRBJ1-2; the match to TRBD1 covers 9 bases. CDR1 is SGHTA and CDR2 is FQGNSA in the germline V gene. The CDR3 contains 14 residues. Trimming at V came to 7 bases and at J to 8 bases, leaving 11 bases not matched to a gene. The CDR3 spells CASNIDRDRDGYTF. CDR3 nucleotide sequence: TGTGCCAGCAACATCGACCGGGACAGGGACGGCTACACCTTC.

The rearrangement links TRBV27 to TRBJ2-1; possible D gene TRBD2, 5 bases. The ends were cut back, 5 bases at V and 2 bases at J, with 10 bases in the middle. Germline V gives CDR1 MNHEY, CDR2 SMNVEV (reference sequence). The CDR3 length is 14 residues. In DNA, the CDR3 is TGTGCCAGCAGTAATTCCGGGACCTACAATGAGCAGTTCTTC. Translated, it gives CASSNSGTYNEQFF.

This clonotype was recorded at least ten times. The chain employs TRBV7-2 and TRBJ2-1; 7 nucleotides match TRBD2. Germline loops: CDR1 SGHTA, CDR2 FQGNSA. The CDR3 extends over 12 amino acids. Unmatched junction bases numbered 3, after V lost 8 bases and J lost 5 bases. The CDR3 here is CASGAGNNEQFF. In DNA form, the CDR3 reads TGTGCCAGCGGAGCGGGGAACAATGAGCAGTTCTTC.

This clonotype was seen more than once but under ten times. The genes are TRBV7-6 and TRBJ1-1; the match to TRBD1 covers 10 bases. Germline assignment: CDR1 SGHVS and CDR2 FNYEAQ. J lost 3 bases, V lost 4 bases, and 14 bases had no gene match. This CDR3 has 18 residues. CDR3 sequence: CASSSPDRGPVGDTEAFF. The CDR3 DNA reads as TGTGCCAGCAGCTCTCCCGACAGGGGGCCAGTCGGGGACACTGAAGCTTTCTTT.

The chain couples TRBV27 to TRBJ2-3; 11 bases fit TRBD2. CDR3 length: 15 amino acids. Germline assignment: CDR1 MNHEY and CDR2 SMNVEV (reference sequence). Trimming took 10 bases from V and 4 from J; bases not matched to a gene: 10. CDR3 DNA: TGTGCCAACAGCCTGACTAGCGGGGTCTCAGATACGCAGTATTTT. Its protein product is CANSLTSGVSDTQYF.

In DNA form, the CDR3 reads TGTGCCAGCAGTTACTATACAGGGGGCAGCGGAAAACTGTTTTTT. It specifies CASSYYTGGSGKLFF. The J gene is TRBJ1-4, the V gene TRBV6-6; 9 nucleotides agree with TRBD1. This CDR3 has 15 amino acids. V lost 1 base, J lost 10 bases, and 7 bases stayed unmatched. Germline V gives CDR1 MNHNY, CDR2 SVGAGI (reference sequence).

Here the CDR3 DNA reads TGTGCCAGCAGCCGCCGGGACAGGGTACAAAGCTACAATGAGCAGTTCTTC. It encodes CASSRRDRVQSYNEQFF. V and J are TRBV6-5 and TRBJ2-1, with 9 bases lining up with TRBD1. There are 17 residues in the CDR3. Losses at the gene ends were 6 bases for V and 3 bases for J; bases not matched to a gene: 12. CDR1 is MNHEY, CDR2 SVGAGI, per germline.